This TCR beta chain comes out of a study of blood T cells in healthy people across ages. The authors ran a second PCR of roughly 6 to 12 cycles using a sample-barcoded 5' primer and a J-beta primer mix. One entry per CDR3 protein, called by TCRdb with MiXCR from the 5' RACE reads. The sample records about 1.7 million distinct CDR3 sequences, roughly 30% being singletons. J lost 1 base, V lost 6 bases, and 17 bases had no gene match. The CDR3 totals 18 residues. From germline, CDR1 is LNHDA and CDR2 SQIVND (reference sequence). This receptor was taken from a woman aged 25 to 39 in good health. What was sequenced was blood. This rearrangement joins TRBV19 to TRBJ2-7; 8 nucleotides agree with TRBD2. The CDR3 coding sequence is TGTGCCAGTAGCCGGGGGGGCCTTGAAAGGAGTCGGTCCTACGAGCAGTACTTC. Protein: CASSRGGLERSRSYEQYF.